This is a list of T cell receptor beta chains from one sample in a study of human T cells and chemical hapten exposure. TCRdb analysed the RACE reads with MiXCR anew, one entry per CDR3 protein. The sample lists just under 350,000 distinct CDR3 sequences; under 9% were seen once. The source was whole blood, collected in connection with sensitization to the hapten diphenylcyclopropenone (DPC). All receptors derive from a woman between 18 and 30 years old with alopecia areata. Some clones in this sample may be carry-over from other donors' samples. Each CDR3 is given with its conserved first and last residue. The order of the fields is D gene, V gene, J gene, clone size, CDR3 length, CDR3 protein, CDR3 DNA. The D gene is left open where the match is weak. A row's size may be missing; if present it is once, few, many or a size class.

-	TRBV10-3	TRBJ2-3	many	13	CAISESQESAQYF	TGTGCCATCAGTGAGTCGCAAGAGTCTGCGCAGTATTTT
TRBD1	TRBV20-1	TRBJ2-1	few	15	CSAYRDSQEPNEQFF	TGCAGTGCCTATCGGGACAGTCAGGAACCCAATGAGCAGTTCTTC
TRBD2	TRBV29-1	TRBJ2-1	many	16	CSVVPSGGSHYNEQFF	TGCAGCGTTGTACCTAGCGGGGGTTCCCATTACAATGAGCAGTTCTTC
-	TRBV2	TRBJ2-3	-	13	CACLGRDTDTQYF	TGTGCCTGTCTAGGGCGAGACACAGATACGCAGTATTTT
-	TRBV7-2	TRBJ2-3	many	14	CASSLPSGTDTQYF	TGTGCCAGCAGCTTACCGTCCGGCACAGATACGCAGTATTTT
TRBD1	TRBV12-3/TRBV12-4	TRBJ2-3	-	14	CASSLARQGNTQYF	TGTGCCAGCAGTTTAGCCCGACAGGGGAATACGCAGTATTTT
-	TRBV24-1	TRBJ2-2	many	13	CATSLADTGELFF	TGTGCCACCAGCCTGGCGGACACCGGGGAGCTGTTTTTT
-	TRBV29-1	TRBJ1-5	-	13	CSVENRANQPQHF	TGCAGCGTTGAAAACAGGGCGAATCAGCCCCAGCATTTT
TRBD2	TRBV25-1	TRBJ2-3	-	14	CASSLAGVVDTQYF	TGTGCCAGCAGCCTAGCGGGGGTTGTTGATACGCAGTATTTT
TRBD1	TRBV6-2/TRBV6-3	TRBJ2-7	-	14	CASRRDGQGGEQYF	TGTGCCAGCAGACGAGACGGACAGGGGGGCGAGCAGTACTTC
TRBD1	TRBV6-1	TRBJ1-4	few	14	CASVEQGNYEKLFF	TGTGCCAGCGTTGAACAGGGGAACTATGAAAAACTGTTTTTT
TRBD1	TRBV29-1	TRBJ2-7	many	12	CSVDGPGGEQYF	TGCAGCGTTGATGGTCCAGGGGGCGAGCAGTACTTC
TRBD1	TRBV6-5	TRBJ1-1	few	14	CASRTGTGLTEAFF	TGTGCCAGCAGAACCGGGACAGGGTTGACTGAAGCTTTCTTT
-	TRBV5-1	TRBJ1-3	few	15	CASSLRGLSGNTIYF	TGCGCCAGCAGCTTGAGGGGGTTGTCTGGAAACACCATATATTTT
TRBD1	TRBV29-1	TRBJ2-3	-	14	CSVEHRGNTDTQYF	TGCAGCGTTGAACACAGGGGAAACACAGATACGCAGTATTTT
TRBD2	TRBV7-2	TRBJ2-3	-	16	CASSSPSGGFTDTQYF	TGTGCCAGCAGCTCCCCCAGCGGGGGGTTCACAGATACGCAGTATTTT
-	TRBV5-4	TRBJ2-3	-	15	CASSLGLPAADTQYF	TGTGCCAGCAGCTTGGGACTACCGGCGGCAGATACGCAGTATTTT
-	TRBV19	TRBJ1-2	-	14	CASSRDTANYGYTF	TGTGCCAGTAGTAGAGACACTGCTAACTATGGCTACACCTTC
-	TRBV2	TRBJ2-5	-	13	CASSVDTQETQYF	TGTGCCAGCAGTGTTGACACCCAAGAGACCCAGTACTTC
TRBD1	TRBV12-3/TRBV12-4	TRBJ2-3	many	15	CASSAGTGAPITQYF	TGTGCCAGCAGTGCCGGGACAGGGGCCCCGATCACGCAGTATTTT
TRBD1	TRBV27	TRBJ2-1	many	14	CASSLAGGDNEQFF	TGTGCCAGCAGTTTGGCAGGGGGAGACAATGAGCAGTTCTTC
TRBD1	TRBV9	TRBJ2-2	few	15	CASSVTGANTGELFF	TGTGCCAGCAGCGTAACAGGGGCTAACACCGGGGAGCTGTTTTTT
-	TRBV5-1	TRBJ2-3	few	14	CASSPRLVPDTQYF	TGCGCCAGCAGCCCGAGACTAGTTCCAGATACGCAGTATTTT
TRBD1	TRBV28	TRBJ1-2	few	22	CASSSRVVAFRGRKNEDYGYTF	TGTGCCAGCAGTTCCCGAGTCGTAGCGTTCAGGGGGAGGAAGAATGAGGACTATGGCTACACCTTC
TRBD2	TRBV19	TRBJ2-1	-	16	CASSWTSGGAYNEQFF	TGTGCCAGTAGTTGGACTAGCGGGGGGGCCTACAATGAGCAGTTCTTC
-	TRBV10-3	TRBJ1-5	-	13	CAISGGENQPQHF	TGTGCCATCAGTGGCGGAGAAAATCAGCCCCAGCATTTT